The 11 T cell receptor beta chains below come from one sample, sequenced in a study of T cells in Graves' hyperthyroidism and ophthalmopathy. The source material, RNA transcripts, was used to amplify TCR beta CDR3 regions. The TCR CDR3 was amplified in a first-round RT-PCR using the HTBI primer set. Using its own MiXCR run on the multiplex PCR reads, TCRdb lists one record per CDR3 protein. The sample has 300,000 to 450,000 distinct CDR3 sequences, roughly 15% seen once. Material for sequencing was blood. Every receptor here comes from a woman aged 25 to 39 with Graves' ophthalmopathy.

This clonotype was counted at least ten times. The J gene is TRBJ2-7, the V gene TRBV20-1; no clear D. With 5 bases removed from V and 4 bases from J, the gap between germline ends came to 21 bases. Germline CDR1 and CDR2: DFQATT and SNEGSKA (reference sequence). The CDR3 covers 15 residues. Here the CDR3 reads CSAPISGPSMYEQYF. The DNA for the CDR3 is TGCAGTGCTCCTATCTCCGGACCCTCCATGTACGAGCAGTACTTC.

The sample holds many counts of this clonotype. V gene TRBV20-1 combines with J gene TRBJ2-5; D possibly matches TRBD1 or TRBD2 (5 bases each). The CDR3 sequence is 12 residues long. Trimming stripped 5 bases from V and 4 bases from J, with 11 bases between. The germline CDR1 and CDR2 sequences are DFQATT and SNEGSKA (reference sequence). CDR3 region: CSARRGAETQYF. The CDR3 DNA follows: TGCAGTGCTCGGAGAGGGGCAGAGACCCAGTACTTC.

Many counts were recorded for this clonotype. The rearrangement links TRBV4-1 to TRBJ2-2; weak D call: TRBD1 (5 bases). Germline values: CDR1 MGHRA, CDR2 YSYEKL. This CDR3 region has 17 residues. Trimming took off 1 base at V and 7 bases at J, with 19 bases between the two ends. The CDR3 spells CASSQVTDSQARGELFF. The CDR3 region has the DNA TGCGCCAGCAGCCAAGTAACCGACAGCCAGGCTCGCGGGGAGCTGTTTTTT.

The chain is built from TRBV6-5 and TRBJ1-4; tentatively, D is TRBD1 (6 bases). The CDR3 extends over 16 amino acids. V was cut by 0 bases and J by 4 bases, with 12 bases left in between. Germline assignment: CDR1 MNHEY and CDR2 SVGAGI. CDR3 sequence reads: CASSYSSRGFNEKLFF. Written as DNA, the CDR3 is TGTGCCAGCAGTTACTCGAGCAGGGGATTTAATGAAAAACTGTTTTTT.

This clonotype was recorded many times. This chain joins TRBV9 and TRBJ2-7, with D perhaps TRBD1 (6 bases). Between the trimmed V and J ends, which lost 3 bases and 6 bases, there was a span of 19 bases. In germline, CDR1 is SGDLS, CDR2 YYNGEE. This CDR3 has 15 residues. CDR3 DNA: TGTGCCAGCAGCGAAGGGGGTGGGCAGGGAGCCGAGCAGTACTTC. Encoded protein: CASSEGGGQGAEQYF.

Of note for this clonotype: A read error is possible here, since a much larger clone lies one base away. V is TRBV11-2 and J is TRBJ1-4; perhaps TRBD1 as D (5 bases). The V gene's germline CDR1 is SGHAT and CDR2 FQNNGV. The length of the CDR3 is 17 residues. This CDR3 is CASSLEDSYATNENLFF. CDR3 in DNA: TGTGCCAGCAGCTTAGAAGACAGTTACGCAACTAATGAAAACCTGTTTTTT.

The table lists this clonotype with many counts. The V and J genes are TRBV20-1 and TRBJ2-7, with D possibly TRBD1 on 6 matching bases. Trimming left V 4 bases short and J 1 base short, with 11 bases between. CDR1 is DFQATT, CDR2 SNEGSKA, per germline (reference sequence). This CDR3 spans 13 amino acids. CDR3 nucleotides: TGCAGTGCTACGAATAGGGGGTCCTACGAGCAGTACTTC. This gives the protein CSATNRGSYEQYF.

This clonotype has ten or more counts. The CDR3 sequence: CASSPVPGIQNIQYF. CDR3 in DNA: TGTGCCAGCTCACCGGTTCCGGGTATTCAAAACATTCAGTACTTC. This chain uses TRBV18 with TRBJ2-4; the D is unclear. V was shortened by 3 bases and J by 5 bases, with 14 bases between the two germline ends. From germline, CDR1 is KGHSH and CDR2 LQKENI. This CDR3 has 15 amino acids.

This clonotype was detected ten times or more. The CDR3 loop reads CAWSVGVSSPLHF. The CDR3 DNA is TGTGCCTGGAGTGTAGGGGTATCTTCACCCCTCCACTTT. The rearrangement uses TRBV30 and TRBJ1-6, with D possibly TRBD1 on 5 matching bases. CDR3 length: 13 amino acids. The V gene's germline CDR1 is GTSNPN and CDR2 SVGIG (reference sequence). The V end was cut by 0 bases, the J end by 9 bases, with 9 bases between. Supplemented by reference TRBV30 and TRBJ1-6, the full variable domain reads SQTIHQWPATLVQPVGSPLSLECTVEGTSNPNLYWYRQAAGRGLQLLFYSVGIGQISSEVPQNLSASRPQDRQFILSSKKLLLSDSGFYLCAWSVGVSSPLHFGNGTRLTVT.

The chain couples TRBV27 to TRBJ2-7, with TRBD1 as a possible D gene (6 bases). The germline gives CDR1 MNHEY, CDR2 SMNVEV (reference sequence). Trimming left V 5 bases short and J 0 bases short, with 14 bases between. This CDR3 region has 15 residues. CDR3 nucleotide sequence: TGTGCCAGCAGTCCCTTACAGGGAAGCTCCTACGAGCAGTACTTC. This gives the protein CASSPLQGSSYEQYF.

This sequence joins TRBV27 and TRBJ2-7, with TRBD2 as a possible D gene (5 bases). Trimming shortened V by 3 bases and J by 2 bases, and 8 bases separated the two germline ends. From germline, CDR1 is MNHEY and CDR2 SMNVEV (reference sequence). This CDR3 is 13 amino acids long. CDR3 bases: TGTGCCAGCAGTTTCGGGAATACCTACGAGCAGTACTTC. Protein sequence: CASSFGNTYEQYF.